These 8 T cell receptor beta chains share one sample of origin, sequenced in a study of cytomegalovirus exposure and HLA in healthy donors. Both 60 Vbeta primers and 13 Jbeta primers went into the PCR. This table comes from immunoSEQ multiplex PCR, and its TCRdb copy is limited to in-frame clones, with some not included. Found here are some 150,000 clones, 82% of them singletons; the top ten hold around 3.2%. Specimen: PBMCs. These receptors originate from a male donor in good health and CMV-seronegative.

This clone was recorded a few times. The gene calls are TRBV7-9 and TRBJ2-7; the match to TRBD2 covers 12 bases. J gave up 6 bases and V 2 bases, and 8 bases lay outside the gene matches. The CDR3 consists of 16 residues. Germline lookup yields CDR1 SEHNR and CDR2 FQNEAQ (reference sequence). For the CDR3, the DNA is TGTGCCAGCAGCTTAAGGACTAGCGGGATTCGAGGCGAGCAGTACTTC. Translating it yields CASSLRTSGIRGEQYF. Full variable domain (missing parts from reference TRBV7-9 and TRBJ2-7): DTGVSQNPRHKITKRGQNVTFRCDPISEHNRLYWYRQTLGQGPEFLTYFQNEAQLEKSRLLSDRFSAERPKGSFSTLEIQRTEQGDSAMYLCASSLRTSGIRGEQYFGPGTRLTVT.

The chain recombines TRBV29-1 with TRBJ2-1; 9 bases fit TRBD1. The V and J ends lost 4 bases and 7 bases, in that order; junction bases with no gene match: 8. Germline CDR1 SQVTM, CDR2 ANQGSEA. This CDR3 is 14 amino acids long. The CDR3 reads CSVAPGDRVNEQFF. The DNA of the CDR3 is TGCAGCGTTGCTCCGGGGGACAGGGTAAATGAGCAGTTCTTC.

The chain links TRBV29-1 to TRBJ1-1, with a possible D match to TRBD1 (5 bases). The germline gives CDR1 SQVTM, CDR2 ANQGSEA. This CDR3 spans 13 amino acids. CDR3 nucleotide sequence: TGCAGTGAAAAGACAGCTATGAACACTGAAGCTTTCTTT. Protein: CSEKTAMNTEAFF. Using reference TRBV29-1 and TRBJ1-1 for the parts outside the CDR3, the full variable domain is SAVISQKPSRDICQRGTSLTIQCQVDSQVTMMFWYRQQPGQSLTLIATANQGSEATYESGFVIDKFPISRPNLTFSTLTVSNMSPEDSSIYLCSEKTAMNTEAFFGQGTRLTVV.

The CDR3 region is CASSVGGGTGRSGYTF. The DNA of the CDR3 is TGTGCCAGCAGCGTAGGGGGAGGGACAGGGAGAAGCGGCTACACCTTC. This rearrangement joins TRBV9 to TRBJ1-2; TRBD1 agrees at 9 bases. With V trimmed by 0 bases and J by 8 bases, 11 bases remained unmatched. The CDR3 consists of 16 residues. The germline gives CDR1 SGDLS, CDR2 YYNGEE.

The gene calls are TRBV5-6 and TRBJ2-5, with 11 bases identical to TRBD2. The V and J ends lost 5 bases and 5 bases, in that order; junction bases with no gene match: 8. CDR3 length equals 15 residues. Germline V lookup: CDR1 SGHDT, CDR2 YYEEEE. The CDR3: CASRIAGGPGETQYF. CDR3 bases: TGTGCCAGCAGGATAGCGGGGGGGCCGGGGGAGACCCAGTACTTC.

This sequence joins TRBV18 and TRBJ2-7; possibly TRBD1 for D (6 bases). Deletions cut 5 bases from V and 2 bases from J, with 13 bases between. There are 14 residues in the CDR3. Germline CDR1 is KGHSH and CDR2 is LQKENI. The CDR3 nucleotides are TGTGCCAGCTCATCAAGGGGGTATACCTACGAGCAGTACTTC. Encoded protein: CASSSRGYTYEQYF.

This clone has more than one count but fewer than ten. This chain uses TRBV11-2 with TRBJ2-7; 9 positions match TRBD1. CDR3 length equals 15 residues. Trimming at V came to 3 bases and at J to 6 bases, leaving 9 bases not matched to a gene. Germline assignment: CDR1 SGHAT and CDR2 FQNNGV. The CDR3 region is CASSLIGQGTGEQYF. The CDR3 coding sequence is TGTGCCAGCAGCTTGATCGGACAGGGGACCGGCGAGCAGTACTTC.

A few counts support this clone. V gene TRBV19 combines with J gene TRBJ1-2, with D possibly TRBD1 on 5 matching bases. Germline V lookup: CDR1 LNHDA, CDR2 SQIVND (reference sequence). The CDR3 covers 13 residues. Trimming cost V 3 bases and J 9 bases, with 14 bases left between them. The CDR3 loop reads CASSMTQGWSYTF. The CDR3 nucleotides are TGTGCCAGTAGTATGACGCAGGGCTGGAGCTACACCTTC.